The 24 T cell receptor beta chains below were found in one sample sequenced in a study of blood T cell repertoires in COVID-19. Some clones are missing from TCRdb's copy, which holds only in-frame ones; the method was immunoSEQ multiplex PCR. The data hold around 200,000 clones, with 70% to 80% observed a single time. The sample was peripheral blood. These receptors were collected from a middle-aged woman with COVID-19, enrolled during active disease.

The genes are TRBV25-1 and TRBJ1-4; D not resolved. The V gene's germline CDR1 is MGHDK and CDR2 SYGVNS. The CDR3 is 15 amino acids. V gave up 3 bases and J gave up 5 bases, with 13 bases separating them. Here the CDR3 reads CASSDPGRGNEKLFF. In nucleotides, the CDR3 is TGTGCCAGCAGTGATCCGGGCAGAGGGAATGAAAAACTGTTTTTT.

This sequence joins TRBV5-4 and TRBJ1-3; 8 nucleotides align to TRBD1. The CDR3 is 15 amino acids. The germline CDR1 and CDR2 sequences are SGHNT and YYREEE (reference sequence). J was trimmed by 3 bases and V by 5 bases; bases with no gene match: 7. CDR3 in amino acids: CASSAGGAHGNTIYF. CDR3 nucleotides: TGTGCCAGCAGTGCAGGGGGCGCACATGGAAACACCATATATTTT.

The V gene is TRBV5-6, the J gene TRBJ2-7, with unresolved D. The CDR3 has 12 amino acids. CDR1 SGHDT and CDR2 YYEEEE come from the germline V gene. V was trimmed by 4 bases and J by 3 bases, leaving 8 bases between them. CDR3 nucleotide sequence: TGTGCCAGCAGCCAACCCGGCTACGAGCAGTACTTC. Its translation: CASSQPGYEQYF.

This clone was counted between two and nine times. The chain is built from TRBV2 and TRBJ1-4; TRBD1 matches 9 bases. CDR3 length: 14 amino acids. Germline V gives CDR1 SNHLY, CDR2 FYNNEI. The V segment lost 0 bases and the J segment 10 bases; nucleotides outside the gene matches: 3. CDR3 region: CASSEAGQGGKLFF. CDR3 sequence (DNA): TGTGCCAGCAGTGAAGCGGGACAGGGTGGAAAACTGTTTTTT.

This clone was detected once. V gene TRBV21-1 combines with J gene TRBJ1-6. TRBV21-1 is shown as a pseudogene. There are 17 residues in the CDR3. CDR3 coding DNA: TGTGCCAGCACCCGAGGGCGGCCCGGCGCCTATAATTCACCCCTCCACTTT. Its translation is CASTRGRPGAYNSPLHF.

This chain connects TRBV30 to TRBJ1-5, with a possible D match to TRBD1 (6 bases). The CDR3 spans 13 residues. Germline lookup yields CDR1 GTSNPN and CDR2 SVGIG (reference sequence). V gave up 2 bases and J gave up 3 bases, with 8 bases separating them. The CDR3 region has the DNA TGTGCCTGGAGTAGGGGGACCAATCAGCCCCAGCATTTT. Amino acids: CAWSRGTNQPQHF.

The chain couples TRBV6-1 to TRBJ2-1; weak D call: TRBD2 (5 bases). The CDR3 length is 14 residues. Germline CDR1 reads MNHNS; CDR2 reads SASEGT. Trimming pared 2 bases from V and 9 bases from J, leaving 14 bases between. In DNA, the CDR3 is TGTGCCAGCAGTGAAACCCGGGAACTCGGTGAGCAGTTCTTC. Translation gives CASSETRELGEQFF.

V usage is TRBV19 and J usage is TRBJ1-2; 8 nucleotides line up with TRBD1. The germline V gene encodes CDR1 LNHDA and CDR2 SQIVND (reference sequence). The ends lost 3 bases at V and 4 bases at J; junction bases unmatched: 4. This CDR3 region has 14 residues. CDR3 nucleotide sequence: TGTGCCAGTAGTATGACAGGGGACCTCTATGGCTACACCTTC. Protein: CASSMTGDLYGYTF.

The table lists this clone with a few counts. The chain employs TRBV28 and TRBJ2-1, with TRBD2 matching 9 bases. V lost 3 bases to trimming and J lost 9 bases; unmatched junction nucleotides: 12. CDR1 is MDHEN and CDR2 is SYDVKM in the germline V gene. The CDR3 sequence is 16 residues long. CDR3 coding DNA: TGTGCCAGCAGTTTTTCCCATAGCGGGAGCTCAGGTGAGCAGTTCTTC. It codes for CASSFSHSGSSGEQFF.

V is TRBV29-1 and J is TRBJ2-3; TRBD2 matches 8 bases. Germline CDR1 and CDR2: SQVTM and ANQGSEA. Trimming took 4 bases from V and 6 from J; bases not matched to a gene: 15. The CDR3 runs 16 residues. The CDR3 is CSVGSFQAGASDTQYF. The CDR3 DNA is TGCAGCGTTGGGTCCTTTCAAGCGGGAGCCTCGGATACGCAGTATTTT.

The chain has TRBV11-3 and TRBJ2-3; 10 positions match TRBD2. Germline CDR1 is SGHNT and CDR2 is YENEEA. This CDR3 has 16 amino acids. V trimming: 2 bases; J trimming: 2 bases; junction bases outside the gene matches: 4. The CDR3 DNA sequence: TGTGCCAGCAGCTTAACCACTAGCGGGGCCACAGATACGCAGTATTTT. It encodes CASSLTTSGATDTQYF.

The J gene is TRBJ2-1, the V gene TRBV6-5; D gene unclear. V was pared by 2 bases and J by 9 bases, with 5 bases between. In germline, CDR1 is MNHEY, CDR2 SVGAGI. The CDR3 contains 11 residues. Written as DNA, the CDR3 is TGTGCCAGCAGTTACCACGGTGAGCAGTTCTTC. This encodes CASSYHGEQFF.

A remark on this clone: A junction end diverges from the germline sequence, so it may reflect a read error. The chain is built from TRBV24-1 and TRBJ2-2; TRBD1 matches 9 bases. This CDR3 contains 18 residues. Per germline, CDR1 KGHDR and CDR2 SFDVKD. CDR3 residues: CATSDLPRTGENTGELFF. Here the CDR3 DNA reads TGTGCCACCAGTGATTTGCCCCGGACAGGGGAAAACACCGGGGAGTTGTTTTTT.

The J gene is TRBJ2-1, the V gene TRBV5-1, with TRBD2 as a possible D gene (6 bases). CDR1 SGHRS and CDR2 YFSETQ come from the germline V gene. The CDR3 sequence is 15 residues long. V was clipped by 2 bases and J by 2 bases, with 11 bases between them. CDR3 region: CASSFVGEAYNEQFF. CDR3 nucleotide sequence: TGCGCCAGCAGCTTCGTCGGGGAGGCCTACAATGAGCAGTTCTTC.

The rearrangement joins TRBV4-2 to TRBJ1-1, with a tentative D call TRBD1 (6 bases). CDR3 length: 17 amino acids. The germline CDR1 and CDR2 sequences are LGHNA and YNFKEQ. V shed 0 bases and J shed 3 bases, with 17 bases lying between them. CDR3 region: CASSQDLRGSRYTEAFF. CDR3 coding DNA: TGTGCCAGCAGCCAAGATTTAAGGGGGTCGAGGTACACTGAAGCTTTCTTT.

The genes are TRBV10-3 and TRBJ2-3; D is undetermined. The CDR3 covers 13 residues. V lost 11 bases and J lost 2, with 14 bases in between. Per the germline V gene, CDR1 is ENHRY and CDR2 is SYGVKD. In DNA form, the CDR3 reads TGTGCCGCGGCTACATCCCCCACAGATACGCAGTATTTT. Translation: CAAATSPTDTQYF.

This chain connects TRBV2 to TRBJ2-5; D not certain. From germline, CDR1 is SNHLY and CDR2 FYNNEI. The CDR3 is made up of 14 amino acids. Trimming cost V 3 bases and J 5 bases, with 13 bases left between them. The CDR3 protein is CASSESWARETQYF. CDR3 sequence (DNA): TGTGCCAGCAGTGAGAGTTGGGCACGGGAGACCCAGTACTTC.

In this sample, this clone turned up a few times. The chain employs TRBV11-2 and TRBJ2-1; 10 nucleotides match TRBD2. V shed 3 bases, J shed 4 bases, and the junction held 6 bases outside the gene matches. The CDR3 has 16 amino acids. CDR1 SGHAT and CDR2 FQNNGV come from the germline V gene. CDR3: CASSFLGLAVYNEQFF. The CDR3 DNA follows: TGTGCCAGCAGCTTTCTAGGACTAGCGGTGTACAATGAGCAGTTCTTC.

The V call is TRBV4-2, the J call TRBJ2-2; TRBD1 might be the D (5 bases). The germline V gene encodes CDR1 LGHNA and CDR2 YNFKEQ. The germline V and J ends were trimmed by 0 bases and 0 bases, with 8 bases remaining between them. The CDR3 loop spans 16 amino acids. The CDR3 protein is CASSQETASNTGELFF. CDR3 coding DNA: TGTGCCAGCAGCCAAGAGACAGCCTCGAACACCGGGGAGCTGTTTTTT.

The chain joins TRBV7-9 to TRBJ2-2; 8 bases agree with TRBD1. Trimming removed 1 base from V and 5 bases from J; junction bases left unmatched: 12. The CDR3 spans 18 residues. Germline assignment: CDR1 SEHNR and CDR2 FQNEAQ (reference sequence). CDR3 region: CASSLELGYRGRTGELFF. CDR3 coding DNA: TGTGCCAGCAGCTTAGAGCTGGGGTACAGGGGGAGGACCGGGGAGCTGTTTTTT.

Note on this clone: Other DNA sequences within the sample encode an identical CDR3. This sequence joins TRBV18 and TRBJ1-2; a possible D gene is TRBD1 (5 bases). The germline V gene encodes CDR1 KGHSH and CDR2 LQKENI. The V end was cut by 3 bases, the J end by 3 bases, with 8 bases between. The CDR3 runs 13 residues. This chain's CDR3 is CASSPGGDYGYTF. The CDR3 bases are TGTGCCAGCTCACCGGGGGGGGACTATGGCTACACCTTC.

The CDR3: CASSFGQGYYNEQFF. Here the CDR3 DNA reads TGTGCCAGCAGCTTCGGACAGGGCTATTACAATGAGCAGTTCTTC. The chain uses TRBV11-2 and TRBJ2-1, with 8 positions matching TRBD1. This CDR3 is built from 15 residues. Germline V CDR1 and CDR2: SGHAT, FQNNGV. The junction had 5 bases not matched to a gene; V was cut back by 3 bases and J by 4 bases.

V and J are TRBV5-4 and TRBJ1-6; the match to TRBD1 covers 7 bases. Germline assignment: CDR1 SGHNT and CDR2 YYREEE (reference sequence). After removal of 2 bases from V and 9 bases from J, the junction contained 5 bases not matched to a gene. This CDR3 has 14 amino acids. Here the CDR3 DNA reads TGTGCCAGCAGCTTCGCAGGGGGAAGTTCACCCCTCCACTTT. Protein product: CASSFAGGSSPLHF.

The chain uses TRBV5-4 and TRBJ1-2; 8 positions match TRBD1. V lost 5 bases, J lost 8 bases, and 8 bases stayed unmatched. The germline V gene encodes CDR1 SGHNT and CDR2 YYREEE (reference sequence). This CDR3 contains 13 residues. Here the CDR3 reads CASRFDRGAGYTF. CDR3 DNA: TGTGCCAGCAGGTTCGACAGGGGCGCGGGCTACACCTTC.